Each of the 19 T cell receptor beta chains below was sequenced from the same sample in a study of PD-1 blockade in classical Hodgkin lymphoma. Following autologous stem cell transplantation, relapse occurred in every patient, and exposure to brentuximab vedotin varied. The protocol was immunoSEQ multiplex PCR, while the TCRdb copy is restricted to in-frame clones and leaves out a portion. The table includes tens of thousands of clones, 75% to 90% detected once. Sequencing used peripheral blood mononuclear cells (PBMCs), obtained at baseline. The receptors here all came from a human donor with classical Hodgkin lymphoma.

The chain employs TRBV9 and TRBJ2-1, with 11 nucleotides matching TRBD2. Looked up from germline, CDR1 is SGDLS and CDR2 is YYNGEE. CDR3 length equals 14 residues. V gave up 5 bases and J gave up 7 bases; unmatched junction bases: 5. As DNA, the CDR3 is TGTGCCAGCAGACTGGGACTAGCGGAAAATGAGCAGTTCTTC. Encoded protein: CASRLGLAENEQFF. The full variable domain, in which reference TRBV9 and TRBJ2-1 provide the parts outside the CDR3, is DSGVTQTPKHLITATGQRVTLRCSPRSGDLSVYWYQQSLDQGLQFLIQYYNGEERAKGNILERFSAQQFPDLHSELNLSSLELGDSALYFCASRLGLAENEQFFGPGTRLTVL.

The chain combines TRBV14 with TRBJ1-3; TRBD1 agrees at 8 bases. The germline gives CDR1 SGHDN, CDR2 FVKESK. Trimming cost V 3 bases and J 4 bases; bases outside gene matches: 5. The CDR3 totals 15 residues. CDR3 in amino acids: CASSHVQGVGNTIYF. The CDR3 DNA sequence: TGTGCCAGCAGCCACGTACAGGGGGTCGGAAACACCATATATTTT.

The chain is built from TRBV19 and TRBJ2-1; 9 nucleotides agree with TRBD2. From germline, CDR1 is LNHDA and CDR2 SQIVND (reference sequence). This CDR3 region has 18 residues. V lost 6 bases, J lost 3 bases, and 15 bases stayed unmatched. CDR3 amino acids: CASSLLAGAGGLYNEQFF. In DNA, the CDR3 is TGTGCCAGTAGCCTACTTGCGGGGGCGGGAGGGCTCTACAATGAGCAGTTCTTC.

This clone was observed once. The chain is built from TRBV18 and TRBJ2-7, with D possibly being TRBD1 (6 bases). V was cut by 0 bases and J by 5 bases, with 11 bases left in between. The CDR3 loop spans 14 amino acids. Per germline, CDR1 KGHSH and CDR2 LQKENI. The DNA for the CDR3 is TGTGCCAGCTCACCACCGGGGGCTCGACACGAGCAGTACTTC. Translating gives CASSPPGARHEQYF.

The chain has TRBV2 and TRBJ1-4; D is uncertain. V lost 3 bases and J 0 bases, leaving 5 bases between the germline ends. The germline V gene has CDR1 SNHLY and CDR2 FYNNEI. The CDR3 sequence is 14 residues long. The DNA for the CDR3 is TGTGCCAGCAGTGAGTTTTCAACTAATGAAAAACTGTTTTTT. This codes for CASSEFSTNEKLFF. The full variable domain, rest sourced from reference TRBV2 and TRBJ1-4, is EPEVTQTPSHQVTQMGQEVILRCVPISNHLYFYWYRQILGQKVEFLVSFYNNEISEKSEIFDDQFSVERPDGSNFTLKIRSTKLEDSAMYFCASSEFSTNEKLFFGSGTQLSVL.

V usage is TRBV18 and J usage is TRBJ2-2, with TRBD2 as a possible D gene (6 bases). CDR1 KGHSH and CDR2 LQKENI come from the germline V gene. Trimming took 0 bases from V and 7 from J, leaving 18 bases between them. This CDR3 has 17 residues. The CDR3 region has the DNA TGTGCCAGCTCACCACCGAGGTCAGCGGGTCTGATCGGGGAGCTGTTTTTT. This codes for CASSPPRSAGLIGELFF.

This chain uses TRBV9 with TRBJ2-5; 7 nucleotides match TRBD1. From germline, CDR1 is SGDLS and CDR2 YYNGEE. The CDR3 totals 15 residues. Trimming at V came to 4 bases and at J to 4 bases, leaving 10 bases not matched to a gene. The CDR3 loop reads CASSPDRAAGETQYF. The CDR3 DNA sequence: TGTGCCAGCAGCCCAGACAGGGCCGCGGGAGAGACCCAGTACTTC.

The V gene is TRBV6-1, the J gene TRBJ1-5; 7 positions agree with TRBD1. V was pared by 3 bases and J by 7 bases, with 3 bases of the junction left unmatched. The CDR3 spans 13 residues. Looked up from germline, CDR1 is MNHNS and CDR2 is SASEGT. The CDR3 coding sequence is TGTGCCAGCAGTGATCCGGGACAGCAGCCCCAGCATTTT. This encodes CASSDPGQQPQHF.

This sequence joins TRBV4-1 and TRBJ1-2; D not certain. The CDR3 covers 15 residues. Germline V gene data show CDR1 as MGHRA and CDR2 as YSYEKL. Trimming shortened V by 1 base and J by 0 bases, and 9 bases separated the two germline ends. The CDR3 DNA follows: TGCGCCAGCAGCCAAGTAGGCAGAACTAACTATGGCTACACCTTC. Translating gives CASSQVGRTNYGYTF.

The chain is built from TRBV19 and TRBJ1-5, with D uncertain. Germline V gene sequence: CDR1 LNHDA, CDR2 SQIVND (reference sequence). The CDR3 covers 12 residues. With 9 bases removed from V and 6 bases from J, the gap between germline ends came to 12 bases. The CDR3 DNA is TGTGCCAGCAATGAAGTGAGTCAGCCCCAGCATTTT. Translated, it gives CASNEVSQPQHF.

The chain links TRBV4-1 to TRBJ2-4; D ambiguous. Germline V gives CDR1 MGHRA, CDR2 YSYEKL. The length of the CDR3 is 17 residues. Trimming removed 1 base from V and 5 bases from J, with 18 bases in between. For the CDR3, the DNA is TGCGCCAGCAGCCAAGCAGCCCTCCGAGAATACGAAAACATTCAGTACTTC. It specifies CASSQAALREYENIQYF.

V usage is TRBV4-3 and J usage is TRBJ2-7; D call uncertain. Between the trimmed V and J ends, which lost 2 bases and 6 bases, there was a span of 14 bases. The CDR3 sequence is 14 residues long. The germline V gene encodes CDR1 LGHNA and CDR2 YSLEER. CDR3 protein: CASSQPRQRSEQYF. The CDR3 bases are TGCGCCAGCAGCCAACCCCGACAAAGGAGCGAGCAGTACTTC.

The V gene is TRBV6-5, the J gene TRBJ2-7; TRBD1 matches at 11 bases. This CDR3 has 15 amino acids. J was trimmed by 0 bases and V by 6 bases; bases with no gene match: 4. Germline loops: CDR1 MNHEY, CDR2 SVGAGI. CDR3 sequence: CASSPGTGGSYEQYF. CDR3 bases: TGTGCCAGCAGCCCCGGGACAGGGGGCTCCTACGAGCAGTACTTC.

This clone has just one count. The rearrangement joins TRBV27 to TRBJ2-4; perhaps TRBD2 as D (5 bases). CDR3 length: 14 amino acids. Looked up from germline, CDR1 is MNHEY and CDR2 is SMNVEV (reference sequence). V lost 5 bases, J lost 3 bases, and 11 bases lay in between. CDR3 sequence (DNA): TGTGCCAGCAGTCTCCGGGGAGACAAAAACATTCAGTACTTC. It encodes CASSLRGDKNIQYF.

Only one count was recorded for this clone. The chain uses TRBV18 and TRBJ1-1; 9 positions match TRBD1. Germline-derived CDR1 and CDR2 are KGHSH and LQKENI. This CDR3 spans 12 amino acids. V trimming: 5 bases; J trimming: 5 bases; junction bases outside the gene matches: 0. The CDR3 here is CASSGTGTEAFF. Here the CDR3 DNA reads TGTGCCAGCTCAGGGACAGGGACTGAAGCTTTCTTT.

About this clone: The junction and the germline gene differ at one end; a read error may be behind it. The chain joins TRBV7-7 to TRBJ2-1, with 13 positions matching TRBD2. The CDR3 sequence is 16 residues long. The germline gives CDR1 SSHAT, CDR2 FNYEAQ (reference sequence). Written as DNA, the CDR3 is TGTGCTAGCAGCTTGTCCGGGACTAGCGGGATCGATGAGCAGTTCTTC. Protein: CASSLSGTSGIDEQFF.

The chain joins TRBV5-1 to TRBJ2-4, with 7 bases lining up with TRBD2. Germline V gene sequence: CDR1 SGHRS, CDR2 YFSETQ. The CDR3 length is 17 residues. J lost 3 bases, V lost 3 bases, and 12 bases had no gene match. DNA of the CDR3: TGCGCCAGCAGCTCGCCCCAGGGAGGGTTGGACAAAAACATTCAGTACTTC. Protein product: CASSSPQGGLDKNIQYF.

The chain couples TRBV19 to TRBJ2-2; D uncertain. The CDR3 is 15 residues long. With 1 base removed from V and 2 bases from J, the gap between germline ends came to 8 bases. Germline lookup yields CDR1 LNHDA and CDR2 SQIVND (reference sequence). CDR3 DNA sequence: TGTGCCAGTAGTATAGGTCCCGGCAACACCGGGGAGCTGTTTTTT. It is translated as CASSIGPGNTGELFF.

The chain combines TRBV27 with TRBJ1-1; 11 bases match TRBD1. The CDR3 is 18 residues long. CDR1 and CDR2 from the germline V gene are MNHEY and SMNVEV (reference sequence). After removal of 5 bases from V and 5 bases from J, the junction contained 16 bases not matched to a gene. CDR3 sequence reads: CASSPNPTKDRGHTEAFF. For the CDR3, the DNA is TGTGCCAGCAGTCCAAACCCGACAAAGGACAGGGGGCATACTGAAGCTTTCTTT.